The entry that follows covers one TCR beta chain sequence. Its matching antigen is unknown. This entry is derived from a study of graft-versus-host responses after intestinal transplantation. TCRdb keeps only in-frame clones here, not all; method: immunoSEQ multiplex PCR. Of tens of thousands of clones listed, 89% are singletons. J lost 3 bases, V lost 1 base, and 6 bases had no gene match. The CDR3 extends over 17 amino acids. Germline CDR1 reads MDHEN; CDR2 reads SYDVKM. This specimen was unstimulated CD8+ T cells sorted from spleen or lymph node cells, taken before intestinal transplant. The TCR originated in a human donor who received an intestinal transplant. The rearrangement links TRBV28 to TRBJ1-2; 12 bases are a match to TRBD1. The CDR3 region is CASSLLAGTGGDYGYTF. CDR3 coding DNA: TGTGCCAGCAGTTTATTGGCCGGGACAGGGGGCGACTATGGCTACACCTTC.